Listed below are T cell receptor beta chains from one sample, sequenced in a study of CD8+ T cells in alopecia areata. Assay used: immunoSEQ multiplex PCR; TCRdb lists only in-frame clones, some missing. The table shows around 180,000 clones, with less than 65% occurring only once. The source material was CD4+ T cells sorted from blood, sampled at week 24, from a patient treated with tofacitinib. The source of these receptors is a human donor with alopecia areata. Both conserved end residues are part of each CDR3. D genes are given only for firm matches. A row's size may be missing; if present it is once, few, many or a size class.

d_gene	v_gene	abundance	j_gene	CDR3nt	CDR3aa
TRBD2	TRBV29-1	NA	TRBJ2-3	TGCAGCTTACGGACTAGCGGCACAGATACGCAGTATTTT	CSLRTSGTDTQYF
NA	TRBV2	NA	TRBJ2-3	TGTGCCAGCAGTGAGTGGCGGGGATCCACAGATACGCAGTATTTT	CASSEWRGSTDTQYF
NA	TRBV2	NA	TRBJ1-2	TGTGCCAGCAGTGCTAGAACCTTAGCTAACTATGGCTACACCTTC	CASSARTLANYGYTF
NA	TRBV30	NA	TRBJ1-5	TGTGCCTGGACCCTACAGGGCACGGGCAATCAGCCCCAGCATTTT	CAWTLQGTGNQPQHF
NA	TRBV28	few	TRBJ1-6	TGTGCCAGCAGTGGCCCTGGAAATTCACCCCTCCACTTT	CASSGPGNSPLHF
NA	TRBV5-1	NA	TRBJ2-7	TGCGCCAGCAGCTTGGTGCAGGGTGGCGAGCAGTACTTC	CASSLVQGGEQYF
NA	TRBV13	few	TRBJ1-1	TGTGCCAGCAACCGCGTCGGCACTGAAGCTTTCTTT	CASNRVGTEAFF
NA	TRBV6-1	NA	TRBJ1-2	TGTGCCAGCAGTTTGGCCTATGGCTACACCTTC	CASSLAYGYTF
TRBD1	TRBV15	NA	TRBJ2-3	TGTGCCACCAGCAGAGAGCTGACAGGGCTCACGGATACGCAGTATTTT	CATSRELTGLTDTQYF
NA	TRBV6-5	NA	TRBJ1-6	TGTGCCAGCAGCCCGGCGGACAGAACATCACCCCTCCACTTT	CASSPADRTSPLHF
NA	TRBV29-1	NA	TRBJ1-1	TGCAGCGTTGGAGTACATCGGGGAGCTTTCTTT	CSVGVHRGAFF
NA	TRBV14	many	TRBJ2-5	TGTGCCAGCAGCCAAGACAACCGAAGGTTAGAGACCCAGTACTTC	CASSQDNRRLETQYF
NA	TRBV5-1	NA	TRBJ2-7	TGCGCCAGCAGTGGGGAAAACTCCTACGAGCAGTACTTC	CASSGENSYEQYF
TRBD1	TRBV2	NA	TRBJ2-1	TGTGCCAGCAGCGCTCCGGGACAGCAAGAGCAGTTCTTC	CASSAPGQQEQFF
NA	TRBV6-6	NA	TRBJ2-3	TGTGCCAGCATTGGCAGGGGCACAGATACGCAGTATTTT	CASIGRGTDTQYF
NA	TRBV30	few	TRBJ2-7	TGTGCCTGGAGCGGGGGCCTCTACGAGCAGTACTTC	CAWSGGLYEQYF
NA	TRBV29-1	NA	TRBJ1-2	TGCAGCGTCGGTGACATGGATGGGGGCTACACCTTC	CSVGDMDGGYTF
NA	TRBV4-3	once	TRBJ2-1	TGCGCCAGCAGCCAAGCCATGGGGTCAGGGGTATACAATGAGCAGTTCTTC	CASSQAMGSGVYNEQFF
NA	TRBV7-9	NA	TRBJ1-2	TGTGCCAGCAGCCTACGGACAGCGACTAACTATGGCTACACCTTC	CASSLRTATNYGYTF
NA	TRBV7-8	few	TRBJ2-5	TGTGCCAGCAGCCCAACACCGCAAGAGACCCAGTACTTC	CASSPTPQETQYF
NA	TRBV29-1	NA	TRBJ1-1	TGCAGCGTTCAACGGCCGAACACTGAAGCTTTCTTT	CSVQRPNTEAFF
NA	TRBV30	NA	TRBJ2-2	TGTGCCTGGAGTTGGTGGGTTGAAGGCGGGGAGCTGTTTTTT	CAWSWWVEGGELFF
NA	TRBV10-3	few	TRBJ1-4	TGTGCCATCATGAATGAAAAACTGTTTTTT	CAIMNEKLFF
NA	TRBV19	few	TRBJ2-2	TGTGCCAGTAGTATGTCGGGCCGAGGTACCGGGGAGCTGTTTTTT	CASSMSGRGTGELFF
NA	TRBV12-5	NA	TRBJ1-2	TGTGCTAGTGGTTTGGTACCCCAGGGGAGCGATGGCTACACCTTC	CASGLVPQGSDGYTF
NA	TRBV2	NA	TRBJ2-3	TGTGCCAGCAAAAAGGCGGCGGGCCAAGGAGGAGATACGCAGTATTTT	CASKKAAGQGGDTQYF
NA	TRBV5-1	NA	TRBJ1-4	TGCGCCAGCAGCACGGACAGCACTGAAAAACTGTTTTTT	CASSTDSTEKLFF
TRBD1	TRBV9	once	TRBJ2-7	TGTGCCAGCAGCAAAGGGACAGGGCCTTACGAGCAGTACTTC	CASSKGTGPYEQYF
NA	TRBV28	few	TRBJ1-5	TGTGCCAGCAGTTTAGGACAGTATAGTCAGCCCCAGCATTTT	CASSLGQYSQPQHF
NA	TRBV28	NA	TRBJ2-3	TGTGCCACTAAGGATCACACAGATACGCAGTATTTT	CATKDHTDTQYF
TRBD2	TRBV5-1	NA	TRBJ2-5	TGCGCCAGCAGCTTCCAGCGGGGGGCGGAGGAGACCCAGTACTTC	CASSFQRGAEETQYF
NA	TRBV30	NA	TRBJ1-1	TGTGCCTGGAGTGCAAGACTAAACACTGAAGCTTTCTTT	CAWSARLNTEAFF
TRBD1	TRBV29-1	few	TRBJ2-4	TGCAGCGTTGTTCGGGACAGGGGGCAAAACATTCAGTACTTC	CSVVRDRGQNIQYF
NA	TRBV29-1	NA	TRBJ1-5	TGCAGCGTTCACACCCCTCTGGGGACCGGGGCCCAGCATTTT	CSVHTPLGTGAQHF
NA	TRBV29-1	NA	TRBJ1-2	TGCAGCACCGATCGTTCAGGGTCCTATGGCTACACCTTC	CSTDRSGSYGYTF
NA	TRBV4-1	NA	TRBJ1-2	TGCGCCAGCAGCCCTCAGGCGGGGTTTCGTGGCTACACCTTC	CASSPQAGFRGYTF
NA	TRBV29-1	NA	TRBJ1-1	TGCAGCACCGGGACTCAGACTAACACTGAAGCTTTCTTT	CSTGTQTNTEAFF
NA	TRBV29-1	few	TRBJ1-5	TGCAGCGTAGCGACGGGTAGCAATCAGCCCCAGCATTTT	CSVATGSNQPQHF
NA	TRBV19	few	TRBJ1-6	TGTGCCAGTAGCCGGGATAGGGTGGACAATTCACCCCTCCACTTT	CASSRDRVDNSPLHF
TRBD1	TRBV2	NA	TRBJ2-7	TGTGCCAGCAGTGTACGGACAGGGCGCTACGAGCAGTACTTC	CASSVRTGRYEQYF
NA	TRBV29-1	NA	TRBJ1-1	TGCAGCGCAGCCCCCGGCCTAAACACTGAAGCTTTCTTT	CSAAPGLNTEAFF
NA	TRBV18	NA	TRBJ2-5	TGTGCCAGCTCACCCCTAAGTAAAGAGACCCAGTACTTC	CASSPLSKETQYF
TRBD2	TRBV7-3	NA	TRBJ2-1	TGTGCCAGCAGCTTAAGTGGGACTAGCTCCTACAATGAGCAGTTCTTC	CASSLSGTSSYNEQFF
NA	TRBV5-6	once	TRBJ1-2	TGTGCCAGCACCCTTGGAAGGGGACGGGCCACTGGCTACACCTTC	CASTLGRGRATGYTF
NA	TRBV9	few	TRBJ2-2	TGTGCCAGCAGCCGTTACAGGGTTGATACCGGGGAGCTGTTTTTT	CASSRYRVDTGELFF
TRBD2	TRBV6-4	few	TRBJ2-3	TGTGCCAGCAGCAGGACTAGCGACAACACAGATACGCAGTATTTT	CASSRTSDNTDTQYF
TRBD1	TRBV27	NA	TRBJ2-6	TGTGCCAGCAAAGAACAGGGGAGCGGGGCCAACGTCCTGACTTTC	CASKEQGSGANVLTF
NA	TRBV5-6	NA	TRBJ2-4	TGTGCCAGCAGCTTGGGCAGGGAAAACATTCAGTACTTC	CASSLGRENIQYF